This entry describes one T cell receptor beta chain. The CDR3 is 19 amino acids. The germline V gene encodes CDR1 SGHNT and CDR2 YYREEE (reference sequence). J gave up 1 base and V 0 bases, and 6 bases lay outside the gene matches. The data originate from a study of T-cell reconstitution after alpha-beta-depleted transplantation in children. Preparing the TCRbeta library involved the use of unique molecular identifiers. TCRdb processed the PCR reads anew with MiXCR; each CDR3 protein has one entry. This table holds 200,000 to 250,000 distinct CDR3 sequences, approximately 9.5% found once. Sample: PBMCs from the stem cell graft donor, taken from the stem cell graft. The rearrangement uses TRBV5-4 and TRBJ2-1; 14 bases align to TRBD2. This TCR was recovered from a human donor who donated a stem cell graft to a child with acute lymphoblastic leukemia. Here the CDR3 DNA reads TGTGCCAGCAGCTTGGCCGGGACTAGCGGGGGAGGGTCCTACAATGAGCAGTTCTTC. The encoded protein is CASSLAGTSGGGSYNEQFF.